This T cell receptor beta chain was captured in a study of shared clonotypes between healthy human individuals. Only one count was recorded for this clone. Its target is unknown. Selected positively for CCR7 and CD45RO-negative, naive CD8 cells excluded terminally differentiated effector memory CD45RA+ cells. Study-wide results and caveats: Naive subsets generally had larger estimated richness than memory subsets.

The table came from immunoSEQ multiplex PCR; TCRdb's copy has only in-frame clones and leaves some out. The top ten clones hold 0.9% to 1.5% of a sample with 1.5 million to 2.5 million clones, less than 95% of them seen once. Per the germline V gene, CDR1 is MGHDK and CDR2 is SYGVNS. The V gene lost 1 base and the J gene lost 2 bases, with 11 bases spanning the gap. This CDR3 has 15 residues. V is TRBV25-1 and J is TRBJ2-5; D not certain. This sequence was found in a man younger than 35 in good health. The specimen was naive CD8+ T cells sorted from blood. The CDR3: CASSELVVGQETQYF. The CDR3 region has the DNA TGTGCCAGCAGTGAATTGGTCGTCGGTCAAGAGACCCAGTACTTC.